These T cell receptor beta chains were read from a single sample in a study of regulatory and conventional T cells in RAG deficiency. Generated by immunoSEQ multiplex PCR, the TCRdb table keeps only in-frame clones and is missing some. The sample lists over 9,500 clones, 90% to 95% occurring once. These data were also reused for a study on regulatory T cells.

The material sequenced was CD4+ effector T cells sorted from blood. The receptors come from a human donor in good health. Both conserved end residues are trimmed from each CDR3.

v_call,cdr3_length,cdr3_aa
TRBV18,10,ASSDGTGGQY
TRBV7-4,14,ASTPGEGQEGNIQY
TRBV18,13,ASSPGTSGGYEQY
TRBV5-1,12,ASTTGGSTDTQY
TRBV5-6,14,ASGRLAGGYRETQY
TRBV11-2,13,ASRNRDRGYNEQF
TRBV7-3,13,ASSPQGQQGHGYT
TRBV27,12,ASSFQGGYNEQF
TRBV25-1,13,ASNLVAGTHNEQF
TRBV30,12,AWRPWTSSYEQY
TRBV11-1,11,ASSLKANYGYT
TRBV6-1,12,ASSENSGRSPLH
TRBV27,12,ASSLGSTNYGYT
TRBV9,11,ANPGQGNYGYT
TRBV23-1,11,ASSRELSYEQY
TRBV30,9,AWGIQETQY
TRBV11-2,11,ASSLGQTYEQY
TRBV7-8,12,ASSLVGQNYGYT
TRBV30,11,AWSVRVGEKLF
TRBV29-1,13,SVALGSGIPYEQY
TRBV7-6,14,ASSRKLQGATGELF
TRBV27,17,ASSLRAVLPLSSGNTIY
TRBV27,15,ASSLVGLHRIGQPQH
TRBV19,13,ASTRGGAGGNGYT
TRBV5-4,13,ASSLEGAPSGGYT
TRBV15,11,ATSRDRHQPQH
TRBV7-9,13,ASSPQGQGNTEAF
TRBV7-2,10,ASSLRDYEQY
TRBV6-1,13,ASKPGQRMNTEAF
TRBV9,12,ASSVLERNTEAF
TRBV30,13,AWRRPGVGTGELF
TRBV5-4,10,ASSFHSNEQF
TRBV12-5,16,ASGLVEVGRSVGSPLH
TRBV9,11,ASSEQQNTEAF
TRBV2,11,ASSVGQGFGYT
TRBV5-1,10,ASTGEGTEAF
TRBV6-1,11,ASSAGVVYGYT
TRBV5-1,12,ASSLDRMNTEAF
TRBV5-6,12,ASSLYRPNTEAF
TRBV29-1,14,SVALPSLSSSYEQY
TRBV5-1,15,ASSLALSRLVAETQY
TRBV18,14,ASSPPLVPAGTEAF
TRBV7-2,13,ASSLPTEHPGELF
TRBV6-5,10,ASSSGGREQY
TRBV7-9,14,ASSYARAGAYNEQF
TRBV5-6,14,ASSSPRENFDYGYT
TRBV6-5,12,ASSYFGQGYEQY
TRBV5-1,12,ASSPGLENSPLH
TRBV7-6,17,ASSSGQSGLADLTGELF
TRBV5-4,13,ASSSRTGMNTEAF
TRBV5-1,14,ASSLSPLDESYEQY
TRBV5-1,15,ASSLVGRGGREETQY